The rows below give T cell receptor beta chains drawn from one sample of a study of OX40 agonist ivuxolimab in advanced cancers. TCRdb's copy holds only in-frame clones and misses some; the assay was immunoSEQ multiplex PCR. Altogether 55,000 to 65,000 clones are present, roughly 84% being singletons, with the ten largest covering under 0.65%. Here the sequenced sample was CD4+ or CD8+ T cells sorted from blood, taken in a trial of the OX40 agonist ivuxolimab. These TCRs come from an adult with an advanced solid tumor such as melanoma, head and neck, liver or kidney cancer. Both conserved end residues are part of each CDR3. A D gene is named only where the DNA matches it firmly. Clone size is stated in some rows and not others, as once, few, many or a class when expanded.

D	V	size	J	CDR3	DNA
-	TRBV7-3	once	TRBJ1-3	CASSLGGQRAGNTTYF	TGTGCCAGCAGCTTAGGAGGACAGAGAGCTGGAAACACCACATATTTT
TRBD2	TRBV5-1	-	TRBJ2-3	CASSTSGRGRTDTQYF	TGCGCCAGCAGTACTAGCGGGAGGGGTCGGACAGATACGCAGTATTTT
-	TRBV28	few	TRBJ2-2	CASSWNTGELFF	TGTGCCAGCAGTTGGAACACCGGGGAGCTGTTTTTT
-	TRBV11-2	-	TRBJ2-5	CASSLGGGAGTQYF	TGTGCCAGCAGCTTAGGTGGGGGAGCAGGTACCCAGTACTTC
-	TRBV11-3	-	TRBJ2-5	CASSSISGETQYF	TGTGCCAGCAGCTCGATCTCAGGGGAGACCCAGTACTTC
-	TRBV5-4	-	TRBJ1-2	CASSSLIGAPNYGYTF	TGTGCCAGCAGCTCGTTAATAGGGGCCCCGAACTATGGCTACACCTTC
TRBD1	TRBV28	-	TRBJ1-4	CASSLRQFSGTGREKLFF	TGTGCCAGCAGTTTACGTCAATTCTCCGGGACAGGGAGGGAAAAACTGTTTTTT
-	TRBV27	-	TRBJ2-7	CASSTTPGSGQYF	TGTGCCAGCAGTACTACACCGGGGTCCGGGCAGTACTTC
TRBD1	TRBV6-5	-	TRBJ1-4	CASSYSTGTEDEKLFF	TGTGCCAGCAGTTACTCGACTGGGACAGAAGATGAAAAACTGTTTTTT
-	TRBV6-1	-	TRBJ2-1	CASSLARRNEQFF	TGTGCCAGCAGTCTAGCTCGGCGCAATGAGCAGTTCTTC
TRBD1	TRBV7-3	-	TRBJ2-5	CASSLGTGVGGQETQYF	TGTGCCAGCAGCTTAGGGACAGGTGTTGGAGGTCAAGAGACCCAGTACTTC
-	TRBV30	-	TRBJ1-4	CAWRIAGGGKLFF	TGTGCCTGGAGGATCGCCGGAGGCGGAAAACTGTTTTTT
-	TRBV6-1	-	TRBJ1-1	CASSEGAVNTEAFF	TGTGCCAGCAGTGAAGGGGCGGTGAACACTGAAGCTTTCTTT
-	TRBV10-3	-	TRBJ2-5	CAIGDGQETQYF	TGTGCCATCGGGGACGGCCAAGAGACCCAGTACTTC
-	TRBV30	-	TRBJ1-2	CAWSVLVRGGYTF	TGTGCCTGGAGTGTACTTGTCCGAGGCGGCTACACCTTC
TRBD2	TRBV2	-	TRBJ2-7	CASSEERGPYEQYF	TGTGCCAGCAGTGAAGAGCGGGGCCCCTACGAGCAGTACTTC
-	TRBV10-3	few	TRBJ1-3	CAISSPGRSGNTIYF	TGTGCCATCAGTTCCCCAGGACGCTCTGGAAACACCATATATTTT
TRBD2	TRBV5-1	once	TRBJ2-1	CASSLGVGSSGRMDEQFF	TGCGCCAGCAGCTTGGGTGTGGGGTCTAGCGGGAGGATGGATGAGCAGTTCTTC
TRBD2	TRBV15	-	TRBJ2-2	CATSSVRRREWATGELFF	TGTGCCACCAGCAGTGTCAGAAGGCGGGAGTGGGCCACCGGGGAGCTGTTTTTT
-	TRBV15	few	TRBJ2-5	CATSRGGGGPGRETQYF	TGTGCCACCAGCAGAGGAGGGGGAGGGCCTGGGAGAGAGACCCAGTACTTC
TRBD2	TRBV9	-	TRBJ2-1	CASSSTSGDYNEQFF	TGTGCCAGCAGCTCTACTAGCGGAGACTACAATGAGCAGTTCTTC
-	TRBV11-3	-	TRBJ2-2	CASSLDRVGQTNTGELFF	TGTGCCAGCAGCTTAGATCGGGTTGGGCAGACGAACACCGGGGAGCTGTTTTTT
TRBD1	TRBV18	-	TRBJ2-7	CASSRGQGTYEQYF	TGTGCCAGCTCACGGGGACAGGGGACCTACGAGCAGTACTTC
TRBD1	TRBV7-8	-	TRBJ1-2	CASSLAGRQGDDRYTF	TGTGCCAGCAGCTTAGCGGGAAGACAGGGCGACGATCGCTACACCTTC
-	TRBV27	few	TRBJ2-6	CASSQPGANVLTF	TGTGCCAGCAGTCAACCTGGGGCCAACGTCCTGACTTTC
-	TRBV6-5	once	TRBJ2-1	CASRNRGGEFF	TGTGCCAGCAGGAACAGGGGGGGAGAGTTCTTC
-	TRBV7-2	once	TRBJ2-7	CASSLLRDYEQYF	TGTGCCAGCAGCTTATTACGGGACTACGAGCAGTACTTC
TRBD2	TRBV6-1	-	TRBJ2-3	CASSVTSGPLTDTQYF	TGTGCCAGCAGTGTAACTAGCGGGCCTCTCACAGATACGCAGTATTTT
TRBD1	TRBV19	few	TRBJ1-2	CASSIETGQGNYGYTF	TGTGCCAGTAGTATAGAGACGGGACAGGGGAACTATGGCTACACCTTC
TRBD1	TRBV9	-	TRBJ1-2	CASSVQTGGYGYTF	TGTGCCAGCAGCGTACAGACAGGGGGCTATGGCTACACCTTC
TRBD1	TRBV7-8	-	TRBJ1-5	CASSWTGPESQPQHF	TGTGCCAGCAGCTGGACAGGGCCCGAGAGTCAGCCCCAGCATTTT
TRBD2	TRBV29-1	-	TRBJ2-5	CSVGLAGGRTQYF	TGCAGCGTAGGACTAGCGGGAGGGCGTACCCAGTACTTC
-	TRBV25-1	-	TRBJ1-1	CASSDEGTRTEAFF	TGTGCCAGCAGTGATGAAGGGACCCGTACTGAAGCTTTCTTT
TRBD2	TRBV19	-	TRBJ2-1	CASSSRIAGEGENEQFF	TGTGCCAGTAGTTCCCGAATAGCGGGAGAAGGGGAGAATGAGCAGTTCTTC
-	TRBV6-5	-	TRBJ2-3	CASSQRQVADTQYF	TGTGCCAGCAGTCAACGACAGGTAGCAGATACGCAGTATTTT
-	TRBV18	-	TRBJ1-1	CASSTGGTNTEAFF	TGTGCCAGCTCGACCGGGGGGACTAACACTGAAGCTTTCTTT
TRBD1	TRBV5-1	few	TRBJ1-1	CASSLGDRLGDTEAFF	TGCGCCAGCAGCTTGGGGGACAGACTGGGGGACACTGAAGCTTTCTTT
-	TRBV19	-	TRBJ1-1	CASSQSGGPNTEAFF	TGTGCCAGTAGTCAATCTGGGGGGCCGAACACTGAAGCTTTCTTT
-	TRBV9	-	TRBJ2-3	CASSPSDSLSIDTDTQYF	TGTGCCAGCAGCCCAAGTGATTCACTAAGTATAGACACAGATACGCAGTATTTT
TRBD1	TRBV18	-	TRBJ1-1	CASSPQGINTEAFF	TGTGCCAGCTCCCCACAGGGGATTAACACTGAAGCTTTCTTT
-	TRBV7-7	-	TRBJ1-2	CASSPKGHNGYTF	TGTGCTAGCAGCCCCAAGGGGCATAATGGCTACACCTTC
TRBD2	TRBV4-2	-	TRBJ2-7	CASSQSWAGGLYEQYF	TGTGCCAGCAGCCAAAGCTGGGCGGGGGGACTCTACGAGCAGTACTTC
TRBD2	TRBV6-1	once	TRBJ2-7	CASSPGLGSSEQYF	TGTGCCAGCAGTCCGGGACTAGGTTCCTCCGAGCAGTACTTC
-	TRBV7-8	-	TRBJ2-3	CASSLAGPSAAWDTQYF	TGTGCCAGCAGCTTAGCGGGGCCCTCCGCTGCATGGGATACGCAGTATTTT
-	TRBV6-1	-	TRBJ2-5	CASSEMIYGGRETQYF	TGTGCCAGCAGTGAAATGATTTATGGGGGGAGAGAGACCCAGTACTTC
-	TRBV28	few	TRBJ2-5	CASSSISETQYF	TGTGCCAGCAGTTCCATTTCGGAGACCCAGTACTTC
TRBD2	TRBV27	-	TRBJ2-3	CASSSGLAGGTDTQYF	TGTGCCAGCAGTTCTGGACTAGCGGGAGGGACAGATACGCAGTATTTT
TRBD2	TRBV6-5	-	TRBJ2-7	CASSYSLGGAYEQYF	TGTGCCAGCAGTTACTCCCTTGGGGGGGCCTACGAGCAGTACTTC